The 13 T cell receptor beta chains listed next were all sequenced from one sample in a study of blood T cell repertoires in COVID-19. Clones were sequenced by immunoSEQ multiplex PCR, and TCRdb holds only the in-frame ones, with some missing. The data hold about 170,000 clones, with approximately 82% observed a single time. The specimen sequenced was peripheral blood. These receptor sequences come from a woman in her 40s with COVID-19, enrolled during active disease.

This sequence joins TRBV6-5 and TRBJ1-6; 7 bases map to TRBD1. Losses at the gene ends were 7 bases for V and 6 bases for J; bases not matched to a gene: 6. Per germline, CDR1 MNHEY and CDR2 SVGAGI. This CDR3 comprises 14 residues. CDR3 sequence (DNA): TGTGCCAGCACGCCGGGACAGCCTAATTCACCCCTCCACTTT. Protein product: CASTPGQPNSPLHF.

The chain couples TRBV15 to TRBJ2-3; D possibly corresponds to TRBD1 (5 bases). Germline CDR1 and CDR2: LNHNV and YYDKDF (reference sequence). V was cut by 3 bases and J by 4 bases, with 14 bases left in between. There are 15 residues in the CDR3. The CDR3: CATSSGQVFSDTQYF. The CDR3 bases are TGTGCCACCAGCAGTGGACAAGTATTTTCAGATACGCAGTATTTT.

This rearrangement joins TRBV4-1 to TRBJ2-1; the D is unclear. Germline values: CDR1 MGHRA, CDR2 YSYEKL. Between the trimmed V and J ends, which lost 4 bases and 3 bases, there was a span of 7 bases. The CDR3 is 13 residues long. This CDR3 reads CASSRGRYNEQFF. The DNA for the CDR3 is TGCGCCAGCAGCCGTGGGCGCTACAATGAGCAGTTCTTC.

The V gene is TRBV29-1, the J gene TRBJ1-1; D might be TRBD1 (6 bases). The V gene's germline CDR1 is SQVTM and CDR2 ANQGSEA. Trimming stripped 6 bases from V and 0 bases from J, with 14 bases between. This CDR3 spans 14 amino acids. CDR3 bases: TGCAGCGTCCCCGCCGGACAGCTGAACACTGAAGCTTTCTTT. It specifies CSVPAGQLNTEAFF.

The V gene is TRBV3-1 (or the pseudogene TRBV3-2), the J gene TRBJ2-3; a possible D gene is TRBD1 (6 bases). Germline CDR1 LGHDT, CDR2 YNNKEL (reference sequence). Between the trimmed V and J ends, which lost 6 bases and 5 bases, there was a span of 9 bases. The CDR3 consists of 12 residues. The CDR3 is CASRGAGDTQYF. CDR3 coding DNA: TGTGCCAGCAGGGGGGCGGGAGATACGCAGTATTTT.

In its sample, this clone was seen once. This chain connects TRBV6-2 or TRBV6-3 to TRBJ1-1, with 7 nucleotides matching TRBD1. CDR1 and CDR2 from the germline V gene are MNHEY and SVGEGT. Trimming took 5 bases from V and 0 from J; bases not matched to a gene: 3. This CDR3 contains 14 residues. CDR3: CASSRDRVNTEAFF. The DNA for the CDR3 is TGTGCCAGCAGTAGGGACAGAGTGAACACTGAAGCTTTCTTT.

The chain combines TRBV9 with TRBJ1-6; D not certain. V was cut by 1 base and J by 9 bases, with 14 bases left in between. In germline, CDR1 is SGDLS, CDR2 YYNGEE. The CDR3 spans 15 residues. This chain's CDR3 is CASSVSPEAGSPLHF. The CDR3 nucleotides are TGTGCCAGCAGCGTAAGTCCCGAAGCGGGTTCACCCCTCCACTTT. The entire variable domain, with the rest obtained from reference TRBV9 and TRBJ1-6, is as follows: DSGVTQTPKHLITATGQRVTLRCSPRSGDLSVYWYQQSLDQGLQFLIQYYNGEERAKGNILERFSAQQFPDLHSELNLSSLELGDSALYFCASSVSPEAGSPLHFGNGTRLTVT.

The sample holds a few counts of this clone. The chain carries TRBV6-5 and TRBJ1-4, with D perhaps TRBD1 (6 bases). There are 14 residues in the CDR3. Between the trimmed V and J ends, which lost 7 bases and 3 bases, there was a span of 12 bases. Germline-derived CDR1 and CDR2 are MNHEY and SVGAGI. CDR3 amino acids: CASKTGRANEKLFF. The CDR3 DNA reads as TGTGCCAGCAAAACAGGGAGAGCTAATGAAAAACTGTTTTTT.

This clone has just one count. The rearrangement links TRBV28 to TRBJ2-3, with 11 bases that match TRBD1. Germline CDR1 and CDR2: MDHEN and SYDVKM. CDR3 size: 15 residues. V lost 2 bases to trimming and J lost 6 bases; unmatched junction nucleotides: 4. The CDR3 sequence: CASSLIGTGGDTQYF. The CDR3 coding sequence is TGTGCCAGCAGTTTAATCGGGACAGGGGGGGATACGCAGTATTTT.

V gene TRBV7-8 combines with J gene TRBJ1-4; 9 nucleotides align to TRBD1. The germline V gene encodes CDR1 SGHVS and CDR2 FQNEAQ. The CDR3 runs 15 residues. Trimming at V came to 5 bases and at J to 2 bases, leaving 3 bases not matched to a gene. DNA of the CDR3: TGTGCCAGCAGCGAACAGGGGGCGACTAATGAAAAACTGTTTTTT. It codes for CASSEQGATNEKLFF. The whole variable domain, remainder taken from reference TRBV7-8 and TRBJ1-4, is GAGVSQSPRYKVAKRGQDVALRCDPISGHVSLFWYQQALGQGPEFLTYFQNEAQLDKSGLPSDRFFAERPEGSVSTLKIQRTQQEDSAVYLCASSEQGATNEKLFFGSGTQLSVL.

This clone is a singleton in its sample. The genes are TRBV10-3 and TRBJ1-2, with D possibly matching TRBD1 (5 bases). The germline V gene has CDR1 ENHRY and CDR2 SYGVKD. The CDR3 length is 13 residues. V dropped 4 bases and J dropped 6 bases, with 12 bases sitting between them. CDR3 coding DNA: TGTGCCATCAGTGTAACAGGAAGGAATGGCTACACCTTC. Its translation is CAISVTGRNGYTF.

The chain carries TRBV28 and TRBJ2-5; a possible D gene is TRBD1 (5 bases). Germline V gene data show CDR1 as MDHEN and CDR2 as SYDVKM. The CDR3 runs 13 residues. Trimming took off 2 bases at V and 1 base at J, with 5 bases between the two ends. CDR3 sequence (DNA): TGTGCCAGCAGTTTAGACAGCCAAGAGACCCAGTACTTC. Protein: CASSLDSQETQYF.

This clone came up once. This sequence joins TRBV2 and TRBJ1-4; D ambiguous. The CDR3 contains 13 residues. Germline CDR1 is SNHLY and CDR2 is FYNNEI. Trimming removed 6 bases from V and 4 bases from J, with 9 bases in between. DNA for the CDR3: TGTGCCAGCAGACAGAGGGATAATGAAAAACTGTTTTTT. Its protein product is CASRQRDNEKLFF.